This TCR beta chain was identified during a study of blood T cell repertoires in COVID-19. Study-level background: Collection of acute and convalescent COVID-19 samples took place in the United States, Italy and Spain.

Measured with immunoSEQ multiplex PCR; TCRdb has only the in-frame clones, and not every one. The sample consists of around 86,000 clones, about 85% of them appearing once. Trimming cost V 5 bases and J 3 bases, with 13 bases left between them. CDR1 is SGHTA, CDR2 FQGNSA, per germline. The CDR3 runs to 14 residues. The clonotype was recovered from a human donor in a cohort sampled during active COVID-19. Sequencing was performed on peripheral blood. The V gene is TRBV7-2, the J gene TRBJ1-2, with D possibly being TRBD1 (6 bases). This CDR3 reads CASSPGGPDYGYTF. The CDR3 DNA sequence: TGTGCCAGCAGCCCCGGGGGGCCAGACTATGGCTACACCTTC.